This T cell receptor beta chain was obtained from a study of cytomegalovirus exposure and HLA in healthy donors (dated by TCRdb to the late 2010s). In the study overall: The approximately 710 repertoires of the first cohort and the 95 to 150 validation repertoires were produced on the same platform, according to a later analysis. The study was designed to test whether signatures of past pathogen exposure could be identified by cataloging public T cell receptors. In addition to the first cohort of around 670 subjects, a separate validation cohort of 120 different subjects was used. The study combined high-throughput TCR immunosequencing, statistical association of individual TCRs with disease status, and machine learning to predict cytomegalovirus infection status. Paper-wide results and their limitations: The classifier was reported to diagnose cytomegalovirus status with high specificity and sensitivity in both the original cohort and the validation cohort. Across donors, most TCR sequences were observed very rarely, whereas some public TCRs were present in many individuals. A later analysis had no HLA typing for the validation cohort, so co-occurrence there was scored across all 130 or so repertoires. The study listed 164 TCR beta chains as associated with cytomegalovirus. A later analysis found that TCRs clustered in the first cohort also tended to co-occur in the 110 or so validation repertoires, with approximately 95% of cluster scores above 0. In vitro tests confirmed that a few of the cytomegalovirus-associated TCR beta chains recognize cytomegalovirus antigens. According to the authors, the approach could potentially be generalized to other disease states and immunological phenotypes.

Library prep was done by the immunoSEQ multiplex PCR assay. The source study handled its data this way. A statistical classification framework was developed to diagnose cytomegalovirus status using the catalog of TCR beta chain sequences. TCRdb mirrors the immuneACCESS table, restricted to in-frame sequences. Some clones are absent from its copies; in checked studies, under half trace to an unresolved V gene, and the reason for the others is unknown. That table supplies the V and J calls and clone size; D and trimming were determined from the DNA. This sample is represented by 120,000 or so clones; 80% to 90% of them were singletons. The top ten constitute 1.5% to 2% of the sample. Donors formed part of the validation cohort, which comprised about 130 subjects and was distinct from the first cohort of some 700 subjects. Note on this clone: No cognate antigen has been identified for it. No per-base quality is available; no much larger clone lies one base away.

The clonotype was recovered from a woman aged 18 to 35 in good health and CMV-seronegative. Source material: PBMCs.

The CDR3 in this case is CASSLKQGANEPYGYTF. The DNA reads as follows: TGTGCCAGCAGCCTTAAACAGGGAGCCAATGAGCCCTATGGCTACACCTTC. In this chain, TRBV7-2 is recombined with TRBJ1-2; the D gene is perhaps TRBD1, from 6 matching bases. From the germline V gene, CDR1 is SGHTA and CDR2 is FQGNSA. V loses 5 bases of germline sequence and J loses 4 bases, and the interval between the two ends is 23 bases. Counted from cysteine to phenylalanine, this CDR3 has 17 amino acids. CDR3 DNA only is kept here, 51 bases in frame from base 1.